This T cell receptor beta chain was profiled in a study of T-cell memory formation after mild COVID-19. Turning to the study itself: TCR clusters were mostly confined to one donor each.

V was shortened by 3 bases and J by 8 bases, with 13 bases between the two germline ends. The CDR3 loop spans 12 amino acids. Germline CDR1 reads SQVTM; CDR2 reads ANQGSEA. This clonotype was counted only a few times. The antigen is undetermined. TCRdb re-called the 5' RACE reads with MiXCR, one entry per CDR3 protein. Here the sample spans approximately 150,000 distinct CDR3 sequences, roughly a fifth being singletons. General study findings and limits: Chiefly within CM and EM were the contracting CD4+ clones; CD8+ ones were within EMRA.

This chain links TRBV29-1 with TRBJ1-2, with unresolved D. Sequenced input: PBMCs or a T cell subset sorted from them (not recorded which). The receptor's source is an adult woman who had mild COVID-19 (a few samples of this study predate the infection). Cell type and time point are not known. CDR3 nucleotide sequence: TGCAGCGTTGACAGTCAACAGCGGGGCTACACCTTC. Protein: CSVDSQQRGYTF.